This TCR beta chain was observed in a study of identical twins. Study-level points and caveats: Reduced insertions were recorded for abundant cord blood beta clonotypes, with no such pattern in memory repertoires. Part of the zero-insertion signal could reflect confounding by invariant MAIT and iNKT cells.

This clonotype was found many times. No antigen is known for it. This CDR3 region has 14 residues. Per the germline V gene, CDR1 is LNHNV and CDR2 is YYDKDF (reference sequence). The ends were cut back, 0 bases at V and 2 bases at J, with 4 bases in the middle. Addition of a universal primer site occurred through template switching, and cDNA carried unique molecular identifiers. TCRdb passed the 5' RACE reads through MiXCR, listing each CDR3 protein once. This table holds 150,000 or so distinct CDR3 sequences, roughly 3.3% found once. This TCR was sampled from a man aged 18-30 years in good health. The specimen was memory T cells sorted from blood. J is TRBJ2-2 and V is TRBV15; no clear D gene. The CDR3 nucleotides read TGTGCCACCAGCAGAGAGACTAACACCGGGGAGCTGTTTTTT. Translating it yields CATSRETNTGELFF.